These 5 T cell receptor beta chains were all obtained from the same sample, sequenced in a study of T cells in narcolepsy. Method: immunoSEQ multiplex PCR; TCRdb's copy keeps in-frame clones and lacks some. The table has 30,000 to 35,000 clones, approximately 84% seen once. The sample taken for sequencing was memory (CD45RA-) CD4+ T cells from blood. The receptors shown here come from a human donor in good health.

The V call is TRBV15, the J call TRBJ1-5; 8 nucleotides line up with TRBD1. The germline V gene has CDR1 LNHNV and CDR2 YYDKDF (reference sequence). The J segment lost 2 bases and the V segment lost 3 bases, leaving 12 bases of the junction unmatched. The CDR3 consists of 18 residues. CDR3 sequence: CATSSLPGQAQGNQPQHF. The CDR3 nucleotides read TGTGCCACCAGCAGCCTCCCGGGACAGGCCCAGGGCAATCAGCCCCAGCATTTT. The variable domain in full, completed from reference TRBV15 and TRBJ1-5, reads DAMVIQNPRYQVTQFGKPVTLSCSQTLNHNVMYWYQQKSSQAPKLLFHYYDKDFNNEADTPDNFQSRRPNTSFCFLDIRSPGLGDTAMYLCATSSLPGQAQGNQPQHFGDGTRLSIL.

This chain connects TRBV28 to TRBJ2-5, with D possibly called TRBD1 or TRBD2 (6 bases each). Trimming removed 6 bases from V and 5 bases from J, with 16 bases in between. Germline CDR1 MDHEN, CDR2 SYDVKM. The CDR3 sequence is 14 residues long. DNA for the CDR3: TGTGCCAGCAGGAACCGGGGGCCGGTGGAGACCCAGTACTTC. This translates into CASRNRGPVETQYF.

The V gene is TRBV5-4, the J gene TRBJ1-2, with 8 bases lining up with TRBD1. The germline V gene encodes CDR1 SGHNT and CDR2 YYREEE (reference sequence). The ends lost 4 bases at V and 8 bases at J; junction bases unmatched: 7. There are 13 residues in the CDR3. The CDR3 protein is CASSLAGGWGYTF. The CDR3 region has the DNA TGTGCCAGCAGCCTGGCAGGGGGCTGGGGCTACACCTTC.

This chain links TRBV2 with TRBJ2-5, with D perhaps TRBD2 (6 bases). This CDR3 comprises 14 residues. Germline CDR1 and CDR2: SNHLY and FYNNEI. Trimming shortened V by 1 base and J by 5 bases, and 11 bases separated the two germline ends. As DNA, the CDR3 is TGTGCCAGCAGTGAAGGCGGGACTGGGGAGACCCAGTACTTC. Protein sequence: CASSEGGTGETQYF.

The CDR3 DNA reads as TGTGCCAGCTCACCACGGTCGGGGGCCCTCGCCGGGGAGCTGTTTTTT. Protein sequence: CASSPRSGALAGELFF. This chain joins TRBV18 and TRBJ2-2; either TRBD1 or TRBD2 may fit D (6 bases each). With 1 base removed from V and 6 bases from J, the gap between germline ends came to 15 bases. This CDR3 is 16 amino acids long. CDR1 KGHSH and CDR2 LQKENI come from the germline V gene.